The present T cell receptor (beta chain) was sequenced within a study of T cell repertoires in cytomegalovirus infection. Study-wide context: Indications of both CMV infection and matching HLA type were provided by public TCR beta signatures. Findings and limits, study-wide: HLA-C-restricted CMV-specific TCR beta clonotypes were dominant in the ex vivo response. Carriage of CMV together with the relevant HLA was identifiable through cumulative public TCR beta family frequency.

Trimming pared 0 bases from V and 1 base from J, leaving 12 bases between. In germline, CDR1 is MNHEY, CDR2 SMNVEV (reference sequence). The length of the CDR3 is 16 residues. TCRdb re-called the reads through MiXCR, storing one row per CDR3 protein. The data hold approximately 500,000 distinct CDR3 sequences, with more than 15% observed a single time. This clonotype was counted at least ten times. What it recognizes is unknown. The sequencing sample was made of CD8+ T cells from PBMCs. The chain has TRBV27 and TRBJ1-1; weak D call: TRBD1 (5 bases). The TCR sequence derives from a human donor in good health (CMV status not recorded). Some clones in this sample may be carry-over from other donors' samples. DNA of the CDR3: TGTGCCAGCAGTTTATCGGGCGGGGCCTCGAACACTGAAGCTTTCTTT. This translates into CASSLSGGASNTEAFF.